The clone carrying this T cell receptor beta chain was observed once. From germline, CDR1 is SEHNR and CDR2 FQNEAQ (reference sequence). The CDR3 has 17 amino acids. V was cut by 1 base and J by 2 bases, with 17 bases left in between. This entry comes from a study of shared T cell receptors in the human thymus. Using immunoSEQ multiplex PCR, the repertoire was profiled, and TCRdb retains in-frame clones only, with some absent. This sample has 500,000 to 750,000 clones, with 85% to 90% found just once. The same sample was also used in a study of human thymus T cells. Per that study: Among the donors, all were healthy Finnish infants having corrective surgery for congenital heart defects. The study used thymus tissue resected during corrective heart surgery. Apparent bias marked the V and J gene usage of thymic and blood repertoires. Thymic repertoires from unrelated individuals overlapped highly, related research reported.

Source material: thymocytes. This sequence originates from a boy in the first two years of life with a congenital heart defect. The chain uses TRBV7-9 and TRBJ1-2, with D maybe TRBD1 (5 bases). For the CDR3, the DNA is TGTGCCAGCAGCTTAGGGATTGGACACCTTCTAAACTATGGCTACACCTTC. Its translation is CASSLGIGHLLNYGYTF.